This entry features one T cell receptor (beta chain) sequence. What it recognizes is unknown. Germline lookup yields CDR1 SEHNR and CDR2 FQNEAQ (reference sequence). Deletions cut 3 bases from V and 4 bases from J, with 13 bases between. There are 15 residues in the CDR3. Clones were sequenced by immunoSEQ multiplex PCR, and TCRdb holds only the in-frame ones, with some missing. The data show roughly 16,000 clones, about 83% seen once. This specimen comes from a study of PD-1 blockade in classical Hodgkin lymphoma. The time point: cycle 4 day 1 (C4D1), after less than 7 weeks of nivolumab. All patients experienced relapse after autologous stem cell transplantation, and brentuximab vedotin exposure was variable. Overall study findings and caveats: Healthy donors were reported to have higher baseline TCR diversity than newly diagnosed patients.

The chain couples TRBV7-9 to TRBJ1-5, with D unclear. The sequences come from peripheral blood mononuclear cells (PBMCs), collected before the fourth cycle of nivolumab. The receptor comes from a human donor with classical Hodgkin lymphoma. CDR3 in amino acids: CASSLNSDGNQPQHF. As DNA, the CDR3 is TGTGCCAGCAGCTTGAACTCGGACGGAAATCAGCCCCAGCATTTT.